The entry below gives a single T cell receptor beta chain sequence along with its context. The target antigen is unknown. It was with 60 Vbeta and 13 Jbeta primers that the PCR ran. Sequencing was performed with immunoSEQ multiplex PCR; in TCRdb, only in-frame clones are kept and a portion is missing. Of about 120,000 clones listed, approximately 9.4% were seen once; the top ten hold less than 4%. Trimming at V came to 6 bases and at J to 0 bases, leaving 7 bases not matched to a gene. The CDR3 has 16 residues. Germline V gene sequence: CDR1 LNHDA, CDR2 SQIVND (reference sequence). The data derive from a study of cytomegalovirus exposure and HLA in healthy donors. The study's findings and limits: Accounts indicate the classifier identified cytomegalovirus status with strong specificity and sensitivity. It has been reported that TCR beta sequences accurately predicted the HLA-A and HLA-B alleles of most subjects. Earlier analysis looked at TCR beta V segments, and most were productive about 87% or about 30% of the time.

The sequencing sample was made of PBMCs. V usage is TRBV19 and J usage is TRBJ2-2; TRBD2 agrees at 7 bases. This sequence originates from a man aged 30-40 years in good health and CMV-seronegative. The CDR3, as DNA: TGTGCCAGTAGCCTCCGCGGGGGTTCGAACACCGGGGAGCTGTTTTTT. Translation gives CASSLRGGSNTGELFF.